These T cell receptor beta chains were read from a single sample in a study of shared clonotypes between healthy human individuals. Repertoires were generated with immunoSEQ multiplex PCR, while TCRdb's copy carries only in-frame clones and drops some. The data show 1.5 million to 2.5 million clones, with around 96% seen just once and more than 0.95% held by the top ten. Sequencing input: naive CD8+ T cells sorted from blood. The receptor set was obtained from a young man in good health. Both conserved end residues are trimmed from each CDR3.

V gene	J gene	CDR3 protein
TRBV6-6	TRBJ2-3	ASSGIGRVGTDTQY
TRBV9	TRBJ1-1	ASSTRQVREAF
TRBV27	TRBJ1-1	ASSLSPGNTEAF
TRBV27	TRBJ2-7	ASSLSPAEFYEQY
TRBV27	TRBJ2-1	ASSLSQGEVGNEQF
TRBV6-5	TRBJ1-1	ASRETGNTEAF
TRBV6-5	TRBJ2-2	ASSVPNTGELF
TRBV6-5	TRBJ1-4	ATWGGEKLF
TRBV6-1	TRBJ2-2	ASSEAETGFTGELF
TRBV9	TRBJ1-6	ASSPGSSYNSPLH
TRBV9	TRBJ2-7	ASSEEGQGTEQY
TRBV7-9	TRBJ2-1	ASSPSGSSYNEQF
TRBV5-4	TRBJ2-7	ASSMGQGVHEQY
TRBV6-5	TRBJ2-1	ASSYLAGHAYNEQF
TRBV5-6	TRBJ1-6	ASSSGDMYNSPLH
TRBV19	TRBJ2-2	ASSPLTFGPNTGELF
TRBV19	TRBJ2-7	ASSMSLPYEQY
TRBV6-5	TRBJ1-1	ASSYSEGGTEAF
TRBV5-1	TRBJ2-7	ASSLDGTSDEQY
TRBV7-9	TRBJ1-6	ASSFLGDSQNSPLH
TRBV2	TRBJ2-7	ASSRTAGHEQY
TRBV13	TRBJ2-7	ASSLDGTGIQSYEQY
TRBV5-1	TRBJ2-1	ASSFGQYNEQF
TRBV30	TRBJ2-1	AWSGLAGFSSYNEQF
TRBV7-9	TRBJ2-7	ASSLEWGGYEQY
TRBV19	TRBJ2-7	ASSPRFRGYEQY
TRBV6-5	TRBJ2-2	ASSYMNTGELF
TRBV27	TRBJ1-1	ASSLITPGQATEAF
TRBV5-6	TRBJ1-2	ASSSSGTRRPNYGYT
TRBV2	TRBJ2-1	ASSEPMRVDNEQF
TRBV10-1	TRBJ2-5	ASSPGEGDAETQY
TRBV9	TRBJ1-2	ASSLPTGRFGYT
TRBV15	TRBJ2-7	ATSRDLGLAGDQY
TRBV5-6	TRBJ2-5	ASSFRPRHSKETQY
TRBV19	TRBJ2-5	ASSINPLAGEETQY
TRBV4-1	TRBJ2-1	ASSQAVDYNEQF
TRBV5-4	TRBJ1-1	ASSLSGGAEAF
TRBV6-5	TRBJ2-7	ASSYTPGRSYEQY
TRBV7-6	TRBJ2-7	ASSPGLAPEQY
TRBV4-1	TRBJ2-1	ASSLVYPYNEQF
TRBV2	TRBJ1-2	ASSGGTATNYGYT
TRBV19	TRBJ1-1	ASSMGQYSFTEAF
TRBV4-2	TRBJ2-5	ASSQDPTSGEQETQY
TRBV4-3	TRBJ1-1	ASSQDWTGWDTEAF
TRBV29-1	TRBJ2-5	SVSPRGVLGETQY
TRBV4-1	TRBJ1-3	ASSESEGPYSGNTIY
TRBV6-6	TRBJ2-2	ASSPLDGELF
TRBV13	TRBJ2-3	ASSHRQGAGTDTQY
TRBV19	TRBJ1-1	AIEDSRHRGTEAF
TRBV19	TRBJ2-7	ASSIVGRRPYEQY
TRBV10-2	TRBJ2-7	ASRDRGFEQY
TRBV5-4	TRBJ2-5	ASSLARGRPFQETQY
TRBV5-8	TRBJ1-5	ASSLDGEQPQH
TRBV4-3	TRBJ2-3	ASSPSGTDTQY